This T cell receptor (beta chain) emerged from a study of cytomegalovirus exposure and HLA in healthy donors. Unmatched junction bases numbered 6, after V lost 2 bases and J lost 0 bases. The CDR3 spans 17 residues. Per germline, CDR1 SGHVS and CDR2 FQNEAQ. The PCR had 60 Vbeta and 13 Jbeta primers. Repertoires were generated with immunoSEQ multiplex PCR, while TCRdb's copy carries only in-frame clones and drops some. Seen here are under 150,000 clones, more than 70% observed once, and the top ten hold more than 4.5%. This receptor was identified in a woman aged 45-59 years in good health and CMV-seronegative. The chain joins TRBV7-8 to TRBJ1-3; 8 nucleotides agree with TRBD1. Sequencing was performed on PBMCs. CDR3 sequence reads: CASSLLRQGSSGNTIYF. Here the CDR3 DNA reads TGTGCCAGCAGCTTACTCAGACAGGGGAGCTCTGGAAACACCATATATTTT.